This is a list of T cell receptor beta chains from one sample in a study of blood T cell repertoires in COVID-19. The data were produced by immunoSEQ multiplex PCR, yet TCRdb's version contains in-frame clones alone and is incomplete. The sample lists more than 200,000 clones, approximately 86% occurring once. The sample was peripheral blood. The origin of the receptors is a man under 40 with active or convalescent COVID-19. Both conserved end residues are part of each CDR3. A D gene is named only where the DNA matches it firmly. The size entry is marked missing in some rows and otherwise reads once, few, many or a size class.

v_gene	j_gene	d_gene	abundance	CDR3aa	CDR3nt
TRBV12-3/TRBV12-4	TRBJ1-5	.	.	CASSSGIGQPQHF	TGTGCCAGCAGTTCAGGGATCGGGCAGCCCCAGCATTTT
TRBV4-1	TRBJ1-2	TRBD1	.	CASSQGPGTDENYGYTF	TGCGCCAGCAGCCAAGGACCCGGGACAGATGAGAACTATGGCTACACCTTC
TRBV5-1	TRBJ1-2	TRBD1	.	CASSQDRVYGYTF	TGCGCCAGCAGTCAAGACAGGGTCTATGGCTACACCTTC
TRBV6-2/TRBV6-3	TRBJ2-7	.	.	CASSRSISSAVEYF	TGTGCCAGCAGCCGATCGATCTCCAGTGCGGTCGAGTACTTC
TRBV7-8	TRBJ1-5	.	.	CASSFYRVDSNQPQHF	TGTGCCAGCAGCTTTTACAGGGTCGATAGCAATCAGCCCCAGCATTTT
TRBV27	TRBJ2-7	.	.	CASSFEFSYEQYF	TGTGCCAGCAGTTTCGAGTTCTCCTACGAGCAGTACTTC
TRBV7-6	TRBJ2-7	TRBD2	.	CASSLERASGGLLYEQYF	TGTGCCAGCAGCTTAGAACGGGCTAGCGGGGGGCTCCTCTACGAGCAGTACTTC
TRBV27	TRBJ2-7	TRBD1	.	CASSTGATYEQYF	TGTGCCAGCAGTACAGGGGCCACCTACGAGCAGTACTTC
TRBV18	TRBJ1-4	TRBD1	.	CASSPNRQGREKLFF	TGTGCCAGCTCACCAAATAGACAGGGACGAGAAAAACTGTTTTTT
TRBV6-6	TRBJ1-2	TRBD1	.	CASTNRGPLYGYTF	TGTGCCAGCACCAACAGGGGACCCTTGTATGGCTACACCTTC
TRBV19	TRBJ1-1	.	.	CASSMAGGGTEAFF	TGTGCCAGTAGTATGGCGGGCGGGGGCACTGAAGCTTTCTTT
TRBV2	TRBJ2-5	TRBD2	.	CASKRSLMRGEQETQYF	TGTGCCAGCAAGAGGAGTCTCATGCGGGGGGAACAAGAGACCCAGTACTTC
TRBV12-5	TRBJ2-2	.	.	CASGTGTHTGELFF	TGTGCTAGTGGAACAGGGACGCACACCGGGGAGCTGTTTTTT
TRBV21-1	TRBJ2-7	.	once	CASSPSTSTGQYYEQYF	TGTGCCAGCAGTCCCTCGACCTCGACAGGACAATACTACGAGCAGTACTTC
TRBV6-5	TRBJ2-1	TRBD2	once	CASSYSFGGGPPFF	TGTGCCAGCAGTTACTCGTTTGGCGGGGGGCCCCCGTTCTTC
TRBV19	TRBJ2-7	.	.	CAWLTGPYEQYF	TGTGCCTGGCTGACAGGACCCTACGAGCAGTACTTC
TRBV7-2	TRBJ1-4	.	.	CASSLVQGLGEKLFF	TGTGCCAGCAGCTTAGTCCAGGGCTTGGGAGAAAAACTGTTTTTT
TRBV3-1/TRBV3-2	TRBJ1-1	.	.	CASSQDTGYTEAFF	TGTGCCAGCAGCCAAGATACAGGGTACACTGAAGCTTTCTTT
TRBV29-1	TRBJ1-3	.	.	CSVGATASFTGDTIYF	TGCAGCGTTGGCGCGACAGCTTCCTTTACTGGGGACACCATATATTTT
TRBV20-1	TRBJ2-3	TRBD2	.	CSASSGGYTDTQYF	TGCAGTGCTAGTAGCGGGGGGTACACAGATACGCAGTATTTT
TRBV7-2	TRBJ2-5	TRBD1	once	CASSSREGTAQETQYF	TGTGCCAGCAGCTCCCGGGAAGGGACAGCCCAAGAGACCCAGTACTTC
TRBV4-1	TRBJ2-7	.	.	CASSQEGRGSYEQYF	TGCGCCAGCAGCCAAGAAGGCAGGGGTTCCTACGAGCAGTACTTC
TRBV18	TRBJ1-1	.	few	CASSPLMNTEAFF	TGTGCCAGCTCACCACTTATGAACACTGAAGCTTTCTTT
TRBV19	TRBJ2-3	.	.	CASSMRRDREDTQYF	TGTGCCAGTAGTATGAGGAGAGATCGGGAGGATACGCAGTATTTT
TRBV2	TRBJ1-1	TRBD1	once	CASRAPTGENTEAFF	TGTGCCAGCAGGGCACCGACAGGGGAGAACACTGAAGCTTTCTTT
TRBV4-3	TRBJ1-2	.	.	CASSPSPRDTGYTF	TGCGCCAGCAGCCCTAGCCCCCGGGACACTGGCTACACCTTC
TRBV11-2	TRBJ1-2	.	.	CASSSQLWGDGYTF	TGTGCCAGCAGCTCCCAACTCTGGGGGGACGGCTACACCTTC
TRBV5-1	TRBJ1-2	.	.	CASSLGVTADNYGYTF	TGCGCCAGCAGCTTAGGGGTGACAGCAGATAACTATGGCTACACCTTC
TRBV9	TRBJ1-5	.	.	CASSVEGADRLQPQHF	TGTGCCAGCAGCGTAGAAGGAGCCGACAGGCTTCAGCCCCAGCATTTT
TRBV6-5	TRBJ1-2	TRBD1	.	CASSPTRDSIHGYTF	TGTGCCAGCAGTCCCACCCGGGACAGTATCCATGGCTACACCTTC
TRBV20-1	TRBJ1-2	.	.	CSARDLIYYTF	TGCAGTGCTAGAGATTTAATATACTACACCTTC
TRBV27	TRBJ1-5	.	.	CASSLGQHNQPQHF	TGTGCCAGCAGTTTGGGGCAGCACAATCAGCCCCAGCATTTT
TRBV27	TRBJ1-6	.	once	CASSSTGIGSPLHF	TGTGCCAGCAGTTCCACAGGGATCGGTTCACCCCTCCACTTT
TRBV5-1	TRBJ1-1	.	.	CASAFSRTANTEAFF	TGCGCCAGCGCATTTTCCAGGACAGCGAACACTGAAGCTTTCTTT
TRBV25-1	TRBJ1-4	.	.	CASSEYGQGDEKLFF	TGTGCCAGCAGTGAATACGGGCAGGGTGACGAAAAACTGTTTTTT
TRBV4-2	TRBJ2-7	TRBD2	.	CASSQDHSGGADEQYF	TGTGCCAGCAGCCAAGATCATAGCGGGGGGGCCGACGAGCAGTACTTC
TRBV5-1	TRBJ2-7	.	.	CASSLSPLSSYEQYF	TGCGCCAGCAGCTTGTCTCCTCTGAGCTCCTACGAGCAGTACTTC
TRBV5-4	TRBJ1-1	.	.	CASSLGQPNTEAFF	TGTGCCAGCAGCTTGGGACAGCCGAACACTGAAGCTTTCTTT
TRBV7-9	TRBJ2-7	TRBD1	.	CASSLRGDRGYEQYF	TGTGCCAGCAGCTTACGCGGGGACAGGGGCTACGAGCAGTACTTC
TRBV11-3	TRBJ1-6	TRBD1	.	CASSSSWDRGRKNSPLHF	TGTGCCAGCAGTTCTAGCTGGGACAGGGGCCGAAAGAATTCACCCCTCCACTTT
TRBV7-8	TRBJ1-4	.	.	CASSLAARVWDEKLFF	TGTGCCAGCAGCTTAGCGGCGCGGGTTTGGGATGAAAAACTGTTTTTT
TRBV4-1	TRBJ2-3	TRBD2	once	CASSQAGGLADTQYF	TGCGCCAGCAGCCAGGCGGGGGGGCTCGCAGATACGCAGTATTTT
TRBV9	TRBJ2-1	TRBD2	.	CASSGSGGPANEQFF	TGTGCCAGCAGCGGTAGCGGGGGGCCGGCGAATGAGCAGTTCTTC
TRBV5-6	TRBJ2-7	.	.	CASSWGPGLGDEQYF	TGTGCCAGCAGCTGGGGGCCGGGGTTGGGAGACGAGCAGTACTTC
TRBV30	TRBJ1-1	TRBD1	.	CAWSVAGGTEAFF	TGTGCCTGGAGTGTAGCAGGGGGCACTGAAGCTTTCTTT
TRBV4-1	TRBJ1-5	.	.	CASSQDFFPGSADGNSNQPQHF	TGCGCCAGCAGCCAAGATTTTTTCCCGGGGAGCGCCGACGGTAATAGCAATCAGCCCCAGCATTTT
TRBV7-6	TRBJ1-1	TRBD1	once	CASSGTGGRGSVGTEAFF	TGTGCCAGCAGTGGGACAGGGGGCAGGGGGTCGGTAGGCACTGAAGCTTTCTTT
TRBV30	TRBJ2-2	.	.	CAWSAGLPTGELFF	TGTGCCTGGAGCGCGGGGCTTCCCACCGGGGAGCTGTTTTTT